This entry lists 21 T cell receptor beta chains sequenced from one sample in a study of T cell responses to AZD1222 COVID-19 vaccine. Assay: immunoSEQ multiplex PCR; the TCRdb copy retains only in-frame clones and omits some. The sample holds approximately 100,000 clones; about 87% are singletons and the top ten take 12%. Sample: peripheral blood, taken on day 0 of AZD1222 vaccination. The receptors come from an adult in good health.

The chain uses TRBV5-1 and TRBJ1-2; 9 positions agree with TRBD1. The CDR3 extends over 14 amino acids. Germline V gene sequence: CDR1 SGHRS, CDR2 YFSETQ. V was clipped by 1 base and J by 8 bases; unmatched bases: 6. The CDR3 DNA reads TGCGCCAGCAGCTTGCCGGGACAGGGAGGAGGCTACACCTTC. Protein sequence: CASSLPGQGGGYTF. Full variable domain (rest looked up from reference TRBV5-1 and TRBJ1-2): KAGVTQTPRYLIKTRGQQVTLSCSPISGHRSVSWYQQTPGQGLQFLFEYFSETQRNKGNFPGRFSGRQFSNSRSEMNVSTLELGDSALYLCASSLPGQGGGYTFGSGTRLTVV.

CDR3 amino acids: CASSQVYRGGTEAFF. As DNA, the CDR3 is TGTGCCAGCAGCCAAGTATACAGGGGTGGTACTGAAGCTTTCTTT. J is TRBJ1-1 and V is TRBV14; 7 bases are a match to TRBD1. The ends lost 1 base at V and 5 bases at J; junction bases unmatched: 7. Germline CDR1 is SGHDN and CDR2 is FVKESK. The CDR3 runs to 15 residues.

J is TRBJ2-7 and V is TRBV18; 8 bases fit TRBD2. Trimming took 2 bases from V and 3 from J; bases not matched to a gene: 6. CDR1 and CDR2 from the germline V gene are KGHSH and LQKENI. CDR3 length: 15 amino acids. CDR3 loop: CASSPGSGRNYEQYF. CDR3 coding DNA: TGTGCCAGCTCACCAGGAAGCGGGAGAAACTACGAGCAGTACTTC.

V and J are TRBV5-1 and TRBJ1-5, with D maybe TRBD1 (5 bases). The CDR3 runs 14 residues. Trimming took 4 bases from V and 7 from J, leaving 15 bases between them. Germline V CDR1 and CDR2: SGHRS, YFSETQ. The CDR3 spells CASSPASGNQPQHF. The CDR3 DNA reads TGCGCCAGCAGCCCCGCATCAGGGAACCAGCCCCAGCATTTT.

The table lists this clone with a count of one. The chain joins TRBV3-1 (or the pseudogene TRBV3-2) to TRBJ1-3; 9 bases match TRBD1. CDR3 length: 18 residues. Per germline, CDR1 LGHDT and CDR2 YNNKEL (reference sequence). V lost 2 bases and J lost 4; bases outside the gene matches: 12. CDR3 sequence reads: CASSQNFLDRGKGNTIYF. CDR3 bases: TGTGCCAGCAGCCAAAACTTCCTGGACAGGGGCAAAGGAAACACCATATATTTT.

The chain uses TRBV5-5 and TRBJ1-4; D gene unclear. With 4 bases removed from V and 3 bases from J, the gap between germline ends came to 19 bases. This CDR3 is built from 17 residues. CDR1 is SGHKS, CDR2 YYEKEE, per germline (reference sequence). The CDR3 sequence is CASSLAGEGLANEKLFF. The CDR3 nucleotides are TGTGCCAGCAGCCTCGCCGGAGAGGGTCTTGCTAATGAAAAACTGTTTTTT.

The chain employs TRBV7-2 and TRBJ2-3; D unresolved. Germline lookup yields CDR1 SGHTA and CDR2 FQGNSA. With 4 bases removed from V and 0 bases from J, the gap between germline ends came to 8 bases. There are 14 residues in the CDR3. CDR3 region: CASSSPASTDTQYF. The CDR3 region has the DNA TGTGCCAGCAGCTCGCCGGCTAGCACAGATACGCAGTATTTT.

The gene calls are TRBV19 and TRBJ2-7, with 7 bases lining up with TRBD2. Germline V gene lookup returns CDR1 LNHDA and CDR2 SQIVND (reference sequence). The trim removed 6 bases at V and 3 bases at J, leaving 8 bases unmatched. There are 14 residues in the CDR3. CDR3 DNA sequence: TGTGCCAGTAGAACGTCTGCGGGAGTCTACGAGCAGTACTTC. This gives the protein CASRTSAGVYEQYF.

The CDR3 DNA sequence: TGTGCCATCAGTGGATCGGGGAATAAGGTAGCGGGAGTTTACAATGAGCAGTTCTTC. Amino acid sequence: CAISGSGNKVAGVYNEQFF. The chain recombines TRBV10-3 with TRBJ2-1, with 9 positions matching TRBD2. CDR1 and CDR2 from the germline V gene are ENHRY and SYGVKD. The trim removed 4 bases at V and 4 bases at J, leaving 17 bases unmatched. This CDR3 contains 19 residues.

The CDR3 here is CASSYDSNSGANVLTF. As DNA, the CDR3 is TGTGCCAGCAGCTACGACAGCAACTCTGGGGCCAACGTCCTGACTTTC. V gene TRBV2 combines with J gene TRBJ2-6; TRBD1 might be the D (5 bases). The CDR3 is made up of 16 amino acids. The germline V gene has CDR1 SNHLY and CDR2 FYNNEI. With 6 bases removed from V and 0 bases from J, the gap between germline ends came to 12 bases.

V and J are TRBV19 and TRBJ1-5; D is ambiguous. CDR3 length: 14 residues. V was pared by 3 bases and J by 0 bases, with 6 bases between. The germline gives CDR1 LNHDA, CDR2 SQIVND (reference sequence). DNA for the CDR3: TGTGCCAGTAGTATGTCCATTAGCAATCAGCCCCAGCATTTT. It encodes CASSMSISNQPQHF.

CDR3 amino acids: CASRQGWDTEAFF. The CDR3, as DNA: TGTGCCAGCAGGCAGGGTTGGGACACTGAAGCTTTCTTT. This rearrangement joins TRBV12-3 or TRBV12-4 to TRBJ1-1; tentatively, D is TRBD1 (5 bases). V shed 6 bases and J shed 3 bases, with 11 bases lying between them. The CDR3 extends over 13 amino acids.

The V and J genes are TRBV9 and TRBJ1-2; D unclear. The CDR3 has 12 amino acids. V gave up 0 bases and J gave up 9 bases, with 9 bases separating them. CDR1 is SGDLS and CDR2 is YYNGEE in the germline V gene. In DNA form, the CDR3 reads TGTGCCAGCAGCGTAGACGACACCAGCTACACCTTC. Its translation: CASSVDDTSYTF.

The CDR3 loop reads CASSPLAGGHEQYF. The CDR3 DNA reads TGTGCCAGCAGCCCGTTAGCGGGAGGCCACGAGCAGTACTTC. This chain joins TRBV7-3 and TRBJ2-7, with 10 bases lining up with TRBD2. The V and J ends lost 5 bases and 5 bases, in that order; junction bases with no gene match: 6. The CDR3 spans 14 residues. The germline V gene encodes CDR1 SGHTA and CDR2 FQGTGA. The full variable domain, completed using reference TRBV7-3 and TRBJ2-7, is GAGVSQTPSNKVTEKGKYVELRCDPISGHTALYWYRQSLGQGPEFLIYFQGTGAADDSGLPNDRFFAVRPEGSVSTLKIQRTERGDSAVYLCASSPLAGGHEQYFGPGTRLTVT.

The V call is TRBV19, the J call TRBJ2-7, with a possible D match to TRBD2 (5 bases). There are 13 residues in the CDR3. V lost 8 bases and J 1 base, leaving 12 bases between the germline ends. The germline gives CDR1 LNHDA, CDR2 SQIVND (reference sequence). In DNA, the CDR3 is TGTGCCAGTGAGGACCGAGGGTCCTACGAGCAGTACTTC. Its translation: CASEDRGSYEQYF.

V gene TRBV7-2 combines with J gene TRBJ2-3; 9 nucleotides agree with TRBD1. In germline, CDR1 is SGHTA, CDR2 FQGNSA. The V and J ends lost 6 bases and 3 bases, in that order; junction bases with no gene match: 7. The CDR3 contains 15 residues. CDR3 loop: CASRTDRGLTDTQYF. The DNA of the CDR3 is TGTGCCAGCAGAACCGACAGGGGGTTGACAGATACGCAGTATTTT.

The V and J genes are TRBV11-2 and TRBJ1-2; D might be TRBD1 (6 bases). CDR1 SGHAT and CDR2 FQNNGV come from the germline V gene. Trimming took off 5 bases at V and 8 bases at J, with 15 bases between the two ends. This CDR3 is 13 amino acids long. CDR3 DNA sequence: TGTGCCAGCAGCCCCAGGACAGCCGGAGGCTACACCTTC. The encoded protein is CASSPRTAGGYTF.

The V gene is TRBV25-1, the J gene TRBJ1-1; 7 bases fit TRBD1. Germline V lookup: CDR1 MGHDK, CDR2 SYGVNS. The CDR3 covers 14 residues. V lost 8 bases to trimming and J lost 5 bases; unmatched junction nucleotides: 11. The CDR3 nucleotides are TGTGCCAGCCTTAGACAGGGTGGAGAGACTGAAGCTTTCTTT. Protein: CASLRQGGETEAFF.

This sequence joins TRBV4-2 and TRBJ2-1, with 8 bases identical to TRBD2. Germline CDR1 reads LGHNA; CDR2 reads YNFKEQ. The CDR3 runs 15 residues. With V trimmed by 3 bases and J by 8 bases, 9 bases remained unmatched. CDR3 residues: CASSQAGLEGHEQFF. The CDR3 DNA reads as TGTGCCAGCAGCCAGGCGGGACTAGAAGGGCATGAGCAGTTCTTC.

The J gene is TRBJ2-4, the V gene TRBV6-1, with 9 bases that match TRBD1. Per the germline V gene, CDR1 is MNHNS and CDR2 is SASEGT. The CDR3 has 15 amino acids. Trimming removed 3 bases from V and 4 bases from J; junction bases left unmatched: 4. The CDR3 sequence: CASSDFGQGKNIQYF. The CDR3 region has the DNA TGTGCCAGCAGTGATTTCGGACAGGGGAAAAACATTCAGTACTTC.

The chain combines TRBV7-9 with TRBJ1-3, with a weak D call TRBD1 (6 bases). V lost 4 bases to trimming and J lost 0 bases, with 10 bases between them. CDR3 size: 15 residues. Germline V gene sequence: CDR1 SEHNR, CDR2 FQNEAQ (reference sequence). This CDR3 reads CASSSDSFSGNTIYF. For the CDR3, the DNA is TGTGCCAGCAGCTCGGACAGTTTCTCTGGAAACACCATATATTTT.